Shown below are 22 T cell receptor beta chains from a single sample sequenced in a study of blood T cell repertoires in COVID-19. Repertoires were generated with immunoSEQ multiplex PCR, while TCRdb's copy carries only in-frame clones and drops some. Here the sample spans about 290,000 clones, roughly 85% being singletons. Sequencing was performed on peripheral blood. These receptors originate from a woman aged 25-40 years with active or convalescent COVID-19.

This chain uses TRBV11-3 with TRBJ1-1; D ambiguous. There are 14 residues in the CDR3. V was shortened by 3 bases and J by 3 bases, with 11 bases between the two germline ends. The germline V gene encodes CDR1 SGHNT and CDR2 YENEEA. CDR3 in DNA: TGTGCCAGCAGCTTGGGTAGGGAGGACACTGAAGCTTTCTTT. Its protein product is CASSLGREDTEAFF. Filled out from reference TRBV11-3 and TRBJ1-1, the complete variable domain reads EAGVVQSPRYKIIEKKQPVAFWCNPISGHNTLYWYLQNLGQGPELLIRYENEEAVDDSQLPKDRFSAERLKGVDSTLKIQPAELGDSAVYLCASSLGREDTEAFFGQGTRLTVV.

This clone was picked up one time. CDR3: CASSQGEVSPLHF. As DNA, the CDR3 is TGTGCCAGCAGTCAGGGGGAGGTTTCACCCCTCCACTTT. The chain links TRBV7-8 to TRBJ1-6; 7 bases are shared with TRBD1. V was pared by 6 bases and J by 9 bases, with 5 bases of the junction left unmatched. This CDR3 is 13 amino acids long. Germline V lookup: CDR1 SGHVS, CDR2 FQNEAQ. The whole variable domain, remainder taken from reference TRBV7-8 and TRBJ1-6, is GAGVSQSPRYKVAKRGQDVALRCDPISGHVSLFWYQQALGQGPEFLTYFQNEAQLDKSGLPSDRFFAERPEGSVSTLKIQRTQQEDSAVYLCASSQGEVSPLHFGNGTRLTVT.

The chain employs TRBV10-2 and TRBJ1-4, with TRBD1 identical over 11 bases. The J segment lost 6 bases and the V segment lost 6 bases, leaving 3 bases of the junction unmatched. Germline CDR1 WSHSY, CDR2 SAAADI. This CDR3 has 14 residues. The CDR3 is CASRGTGGDEKLFF. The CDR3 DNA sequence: TGCGCCAGCAGGGGGACAGGGGGAGATGAAAAACTGTTTTTT.

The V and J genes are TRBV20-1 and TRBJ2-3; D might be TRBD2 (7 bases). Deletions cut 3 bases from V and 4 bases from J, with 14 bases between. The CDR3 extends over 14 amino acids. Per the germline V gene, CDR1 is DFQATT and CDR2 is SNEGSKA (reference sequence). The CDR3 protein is CSASWGGSADTQYF. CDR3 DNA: TGCAGTGCTAGTTGGGGGGGCTCCGCAGATACGCAGTATTTT.

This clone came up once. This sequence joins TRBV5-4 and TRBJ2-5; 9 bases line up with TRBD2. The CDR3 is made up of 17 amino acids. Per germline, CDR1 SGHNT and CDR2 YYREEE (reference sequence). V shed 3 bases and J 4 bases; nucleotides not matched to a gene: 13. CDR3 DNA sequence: TGTGCCAGCAGCTCCGACCGCGCTAGCGGGGTTGGAGAGACCCAGTACTTC. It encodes CASSSDRASGVGETQYF. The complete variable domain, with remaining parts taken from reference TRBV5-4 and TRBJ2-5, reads ETGVTQSPTHLIKTRGQQVTLRCSSQSGHNTVSWYQQALGQGPQFIFQYYREEENGRGNFPPRFSGLQFPNYSSELNVNALELDDSALYLCASSSDRASGVGETQYFGPGTRLLVL.

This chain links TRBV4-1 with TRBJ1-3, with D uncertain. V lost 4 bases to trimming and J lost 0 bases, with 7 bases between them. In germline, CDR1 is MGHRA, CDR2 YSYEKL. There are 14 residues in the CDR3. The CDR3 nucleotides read TGCGCCAGCAGCCGCCCTAACTCTGGAAACACCATATATTTT. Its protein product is CASSRPNSGNTIYF.

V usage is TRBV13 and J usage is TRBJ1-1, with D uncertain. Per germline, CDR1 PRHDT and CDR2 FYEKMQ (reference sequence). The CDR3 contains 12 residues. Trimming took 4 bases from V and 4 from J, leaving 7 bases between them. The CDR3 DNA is TGTGCCAGCAGCTACGGAGGCACTGAAGCTTTCTTT. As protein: CASSYGGTEAFF.

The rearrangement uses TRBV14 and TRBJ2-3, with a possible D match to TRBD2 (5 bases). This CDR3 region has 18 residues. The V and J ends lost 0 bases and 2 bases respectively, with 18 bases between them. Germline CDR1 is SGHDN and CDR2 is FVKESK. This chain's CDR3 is CASSQELSGPDFTDTQYF. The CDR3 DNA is TGTGCCAGCAGCCAAGAATTATCCGGACCGGACTTCACAGATACGCAGTATTTT.

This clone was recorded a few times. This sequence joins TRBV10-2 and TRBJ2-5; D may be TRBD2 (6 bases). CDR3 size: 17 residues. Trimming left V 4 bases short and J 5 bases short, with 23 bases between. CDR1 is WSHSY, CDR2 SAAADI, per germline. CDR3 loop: CASSVPKAGSYLETQYF. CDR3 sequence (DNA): TGCGCCAGCAGTGTTCCGAAGGCGGGAAGTTATCTCGAGACCCAGTACTTC.

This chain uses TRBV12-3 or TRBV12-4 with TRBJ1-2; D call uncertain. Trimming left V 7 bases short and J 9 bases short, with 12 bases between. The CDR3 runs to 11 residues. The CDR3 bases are TGTGCCAGCACCTCTCGGTCTAGCTACACCTTC. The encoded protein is CASTSRSSYTF.

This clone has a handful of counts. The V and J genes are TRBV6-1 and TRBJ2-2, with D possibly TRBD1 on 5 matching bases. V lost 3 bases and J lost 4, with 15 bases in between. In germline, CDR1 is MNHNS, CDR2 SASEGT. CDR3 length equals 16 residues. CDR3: CASSERWGSRTGELFF. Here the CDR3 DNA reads TGTGCCAGCAGTGAGAGGTGGGGCTCCCGCACCGGGGAGCTGTTTTTT.

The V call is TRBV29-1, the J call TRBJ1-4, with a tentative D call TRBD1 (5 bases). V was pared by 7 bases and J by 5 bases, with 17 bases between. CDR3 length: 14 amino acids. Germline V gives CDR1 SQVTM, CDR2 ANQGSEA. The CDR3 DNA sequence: TGCAGCGCCACGGGGGGAGTAGGGAATGAAAAACTGTTTTTT. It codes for CSATGGVGNEKLFF. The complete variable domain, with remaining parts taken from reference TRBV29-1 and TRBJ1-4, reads SAVISQKPSRDICQRGTSLTIQCQVDSQVTMMFWYRQQPGQSLTLIATANQGSEATYESGFVIDKFPISRPNLTFSTLTVSNMSPEDSSIYLCSATGGVGNEKLFFGSGTQLSVL.

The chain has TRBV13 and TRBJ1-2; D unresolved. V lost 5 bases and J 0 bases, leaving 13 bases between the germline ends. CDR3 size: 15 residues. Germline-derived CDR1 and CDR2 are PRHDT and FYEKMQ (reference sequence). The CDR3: CASSRIAGSNYGYTF. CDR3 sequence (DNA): TGTGCCAGCAGCAGAATAGCGGGGTCTAACTATGGCTACACCTTC.

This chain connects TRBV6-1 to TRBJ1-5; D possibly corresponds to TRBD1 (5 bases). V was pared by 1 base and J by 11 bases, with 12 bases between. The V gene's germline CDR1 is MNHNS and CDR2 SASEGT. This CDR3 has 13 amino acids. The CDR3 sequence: CASSEGQGSTQHF. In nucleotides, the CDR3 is TGTGCCAGCAGTGAAGGGCAGGGAAGTACCCAGCATTTT.

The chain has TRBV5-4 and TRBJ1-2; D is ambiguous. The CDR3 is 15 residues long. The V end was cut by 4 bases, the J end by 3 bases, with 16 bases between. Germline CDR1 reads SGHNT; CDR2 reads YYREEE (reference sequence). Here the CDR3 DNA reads TGTGCCAGCAGCCCCCGAGAGCTCGTGGACTATGGCTACACCTTC. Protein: CASSPRELVDYGYTF.

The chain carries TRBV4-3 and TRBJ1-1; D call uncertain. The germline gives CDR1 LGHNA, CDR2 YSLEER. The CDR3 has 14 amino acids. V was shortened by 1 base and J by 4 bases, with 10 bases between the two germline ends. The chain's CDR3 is CASSQGLPGTEAFF. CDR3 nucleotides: TGCGCCAGCAGCCAAGGCCTTCCCGGCACTGAAGCTTTCTTT.

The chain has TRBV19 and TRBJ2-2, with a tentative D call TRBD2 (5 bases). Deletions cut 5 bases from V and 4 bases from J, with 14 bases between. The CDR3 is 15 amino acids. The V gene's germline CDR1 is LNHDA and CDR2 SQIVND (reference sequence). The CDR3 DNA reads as TGTGCCAGTAGTCCCCAGAGGGCGGGCACCGGGGAGCTGTTTTTT. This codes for CASSPQRAGTGELFF.

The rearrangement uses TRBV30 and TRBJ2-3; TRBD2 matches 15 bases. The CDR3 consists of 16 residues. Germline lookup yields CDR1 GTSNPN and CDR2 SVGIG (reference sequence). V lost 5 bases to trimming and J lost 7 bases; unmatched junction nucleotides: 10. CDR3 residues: CAWAPGLAGGLNTQYF. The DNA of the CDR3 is TGTGCCTGGGCTCCGGGACTAGCGGGGGGCCTTAATACGCAGTATTTT.

CDR3 sequence: CASSLEEGDRGLYGYTF. The CDR3 nucleotides read TGTGCCAGCAGCTTAGAGGAGGGAGACAGGGGGCTCTATGGCTACACCTTC. The genes are TRBV7-8 and TRBJ1-2; TRBD1 agrees at 10 bases. The junction had 9 bases not matched to a gene; V was cut back by 1 base and J by 4 bases. CDR1 SGHVS and CDR2 FQNEAQ come from the germline V gene. The CDR3 runs 17 residues.

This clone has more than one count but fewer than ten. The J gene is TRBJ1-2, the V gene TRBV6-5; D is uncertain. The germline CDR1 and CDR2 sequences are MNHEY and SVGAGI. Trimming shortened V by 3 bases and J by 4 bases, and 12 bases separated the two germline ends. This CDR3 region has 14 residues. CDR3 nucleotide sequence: TGTGCCAGCAGTTATAATAGGGAGGCCTATGGCTACACCTTC. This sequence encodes CASSYNREAYGYTF.

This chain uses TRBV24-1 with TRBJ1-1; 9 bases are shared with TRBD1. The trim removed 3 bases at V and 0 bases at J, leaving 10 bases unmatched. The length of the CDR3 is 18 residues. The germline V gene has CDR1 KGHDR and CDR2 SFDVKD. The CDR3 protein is CATSDPGTGMTMNTEAFF. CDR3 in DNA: TGTGCCACCAGTGATCCCGGGACAGGGATGACTATGAACACTGAAGCTTTCTTT.

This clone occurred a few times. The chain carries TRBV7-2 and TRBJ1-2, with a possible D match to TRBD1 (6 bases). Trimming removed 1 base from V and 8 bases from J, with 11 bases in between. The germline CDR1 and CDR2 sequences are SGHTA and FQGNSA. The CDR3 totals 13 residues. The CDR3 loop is CASSLVGGQGYTF. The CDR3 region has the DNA TGTGCCAGCAGCTTAGTGGGGGGGCAAGGCTACACCTTC. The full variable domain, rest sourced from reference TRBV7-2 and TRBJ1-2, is GAGVSQSPSNKVTEKGKDVELRCDPISGHTALYWYRQSLGQGLEFLIYFQGNSAPDKSGLPSDRFSAERTGGSVSTLTIQRTQQEDSAVYLCASSLVGGQGYTFGSGTRLTVV.